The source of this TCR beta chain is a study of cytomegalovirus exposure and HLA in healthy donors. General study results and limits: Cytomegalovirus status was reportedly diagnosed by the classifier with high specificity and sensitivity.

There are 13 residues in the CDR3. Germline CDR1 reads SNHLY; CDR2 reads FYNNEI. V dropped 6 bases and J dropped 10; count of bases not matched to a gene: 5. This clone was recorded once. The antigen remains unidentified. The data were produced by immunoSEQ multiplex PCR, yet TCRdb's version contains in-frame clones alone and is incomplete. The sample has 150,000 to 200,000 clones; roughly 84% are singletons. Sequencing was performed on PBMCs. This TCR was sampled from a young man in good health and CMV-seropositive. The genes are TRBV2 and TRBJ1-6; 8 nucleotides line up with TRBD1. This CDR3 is CASRQGTGSPLHF. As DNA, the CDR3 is TGTGCCAGCAGACAAGGGACAGGATCACCCCTCCACTTT.